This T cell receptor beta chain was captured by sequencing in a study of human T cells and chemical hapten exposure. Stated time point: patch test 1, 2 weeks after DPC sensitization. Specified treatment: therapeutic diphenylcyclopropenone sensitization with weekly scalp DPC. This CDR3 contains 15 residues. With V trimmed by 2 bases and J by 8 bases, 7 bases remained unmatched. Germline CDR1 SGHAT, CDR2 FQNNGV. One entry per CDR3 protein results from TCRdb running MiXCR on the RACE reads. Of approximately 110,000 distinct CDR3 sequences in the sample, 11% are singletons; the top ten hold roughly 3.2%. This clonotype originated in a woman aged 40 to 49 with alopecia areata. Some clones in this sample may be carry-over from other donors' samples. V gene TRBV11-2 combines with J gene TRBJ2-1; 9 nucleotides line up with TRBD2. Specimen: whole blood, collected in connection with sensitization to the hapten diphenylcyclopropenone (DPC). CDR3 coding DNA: TGTGCCAGCAGCTTATTCGCTAGCGGGATCGATGAGCAGTTCTTC. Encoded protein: CASSLFASGIDEQFF.